Detailed here is one T cell receptor beta chain. Antigen specificity is unknown. Indicated time point: peripheral blood 6 weeks after treatment start. The data were obtained in a study of PD-L1 blockade in urothelial cancer. Overall study: Patients commenced atezolizumab in the mid-2010s, and it was given at 1,200 mg intravenously every 3 weeks. The researchers analyzed blood 3 weeks (second dose) and 6 weeks after treatment start.

The method was immunoSEQ multiplex PCR; TCRdb's version includes in-frame clones alone and lacks a portion of them. Of around 49,000 clones in the sample, roughly four fifths were seen once. Study-wide results and limits: Better survival was predicted when blood TCR clonality before treatment fell below the median. Patients who had durable benefit saw their tumor-associated blood clones expand more at 3 weeks.

This receptor was taken from a man aged 55 to 70 with urothelial cancer. This specimen was PBMCs, taken around atezolizumab (anti-PD-L1) treatment.

DNA for the CDR3: TGCGCCAGCAGCCCAGGCGGGAGCCAATACAATGAGCAGTTCTTC. Translated, it gives CASSPGGSQYNEQFF. V and J are TRBV5-1 and TRBJ2-1; 7 bases fit TRBD2. Germline CDR1 is SGHRS and CDR2 is YFSETQ. The CDR3 runs to 15 residues. The V gene end was trimmed by 4 bases and the J gene end by 4 bases; junction bases not matched to a gene: 8.